This is a list of T cell receptor beta chains from one sample in a study of CD8+ T cells in alopecia areata. Data came from immunoSEQ multiplex PCR; TCRdb stores just in-frame clones and leaves some out. This sample yields 100,000 to 150,000 clones, of which about 46% are seen a single time; roughly a sixth belongs to the top ten. The material was CD8+ T cells sorted from blood, obtained at week 0. The receptors derive from a human donor with alopecia areata. CDR3s include the opening cysteine and the closing phenylalanine or tryptophan. Fields, in order: J gene, V gene, D gene, clone size, CDR3 DNA, CDR3 protein. D genes are given only for firm matches. Size values are once, few and many counts, or a class for expanded clones, and some rows have none.

J: TRBJ2-1
V: TRBV13
D: NA
size: NA
DNA: TGTGCCAGCAGCGGCCCCTTGGGGGGGCGCAATGAGCAGTTCTTC
CDR3: CASSGPLGGRNEQFF

J: TRBJ2-2
V: TRBV27
D: NA
size: NA
DNA: TGTGCCAGCCGACCCTATCACGACACCGGGGAGCTGTTTTTT
CDR3: CASRPYHDTGELFF

J: TRBJ1-1
V: TRBV27
D: NA
size: few
DNA: TGTGCCAGCAGTTTACCCTCCGGGCCTCACACTGAAGCTTTCTTT
CDR3: CASSLPSGPHTEAFF

J: TRBJ1-2
V: TRBV30
D: NA
size: NA
DNA: TGTGCCTGGAGTCACGAACGGACGGTAGCTAACTATGGCTACACCTTC
CDR3: CAWSHERTVANYGYTF

J: TRBJ2-3
V: TRBV2
D: NA
size: NA
DNA: TGTGCCAGCAGTGCAGGAGATAACACAGATACGCAGTATTTT
CDR3: CASSAGDNTDTQYF

J: TRBJ2-7
V: TRBV27
D: TRBD1
size: NA
DNA: TGTGCCAGCAGTTTAAGGGGGCCGGGCTACGAGCAGTACTTC
CDR3: CASSLRGPGYEQYF

J: TRBJ1-2
V: TRBV29-1
D: NA
size: NA
DNA: TGCAGCGTCCGCCGGGTTGGGCACGATCGAGACTATGGCTACACCTTC
CDR3: CSVRRVGHDRDYGYTF

J: TRBJ2-5
V: TRBV7-3
D: TRBD2
size: NA
DNA: TGTGCCAGCAGCAGCGGGGGGGCCCTGGAGACCCAGTACTTC
CDR3: CASSSGGALETQYF

J: TRBJ1-2
V: TRBV15
D: NA
size: NA
DNA: TGTGCCACCAGCAGAGGAACGGGCTATGGCTACACCTTC
CDR3: CATSRGTGYGYTF

J: TRBJ2-7
V: TRBV5-6
D: NA
size: NA
DNA: TGTGCCAGCAGCTTGGAGGACATTTCCTACGAGCAGTACTTC
CDR3: CASSLEDISYEQYF

J: TRBJ2-7
V: TRBV4-1
D: NA
size: NA
DNA: TGCGCCAGCAGCCAAATTGGGACGTACGACTACGAGCAGTACTTC
CDR3: CASSQIGTYDYEQYF